Presented here are 19 T cell receptor beta chains from one specimen sequenced in a study of cytomegalovirus exposure and HLA in healthy donors. Primers for the PCR totalled 60 Vbeta and 13 Jbeta. Only in-frame clones appear in the TCRdb table, and some are missing; sequencing was by immunoSEQ multiplex PCR. The table shows 150,000 to 200,000 clones, with approximately 82% occurring only once. Sequences were obtained from PBMCs. These TCRs come from a male donor in good health and CMV-seronegative.

V and J are TRBV29-1 and TRBJ1-3; 7 bases line up with TRBD1. The J segment lost 10 bases and the V segment lost 6 bases, leaving 18 bases of the junction unmatched. The CDR3 is made up of 15 amino acids. Looked up from germline, CDR1 is SQVTM and CDR2 is ANQGSEA. Here the CDR3 DNA reads TGCAGCGTACAGAAGTTTGAGGGGGCCCTAGGAACCATATATTTT. It codes for CSVQKFEGALGTIYF.

The chain links TRBV20-1 to TRBJ2-7, with D possibly TRBD2 on 6 matching bases. The CDR3 runs to 11 residues. Trimming stripped 7 bases from V and 4 bases from J, with 11 bases between. Germline-derived CDR1 and CDR2 are DFQATT and SNEGSKA (reference sequence). CDR3 loop: CSVREKYEQYF. In nucleotides, the CDR3 is TGCAGTGTGCGGGAAAAATACGAGCAGTACTTC.

V gene TRBV5-4 combines with J gene TRBJ2-5; 9 bases agree with TRBD2. Germline trimming cut 4 bases from V and 7 bases from J; bases unmatched to any gene: 14. In germline, CDR1 is SGHNT, CDR2 YYREEE (reference sequence). The CDR3 length is 16 residues. CDR3 sequence reads: CASSPQLAGQGRTQYF. The CDR3, as DNA: TGTGCCAGCAGCCCGCAACTAGCGGGTCAAGGTCGGACCCAGTACTTC.

Comments on this clone: Other DNA sequences in the sample encode the same CDR3. The V and J genes are TRBV7-2 and TRBJ1-2; possible D gene TRBD1, 6 bases. This CDR3 has 12 amino acids. V was pared by 2 bases and J by 7 bases, with 8 bases between. Germline lookup yields CDR1 SGHTA and CDR2 FQGNSA. In DNA, the CDR3 is TGTGCCAGCAGCTTACGAGGGGGTGGCTACACCTTC. As protein: CASSLRGGGYTF.

This clone showed up just once. This chain links TRBV2 with TRBJ1-1; 7 positions agree with TRBD1. CDR1 SNHLY and CDR2 FYNNEI come from the germline V gene. The CDR3 contains 14 residues. The trim removed 7 bases at V and 0 bases at J, leaving 5 bases unmatched. The CDR3 protein is CASIRTGVNTEAFF. For the CDR3, the DNA is TGTGCCAGCATTAGGACAGGCGTGAACACTGAAGCTTTCTTT.

The rearrangement uses TRBV7-3 and TRBJ1-1; D not resolved. Trimming left V 1 base short and J 1 base short, with 13 bases between. Germline V CDR1 and CDR2: SGHTA, FQGTGA. The length of the CDR3 is 16 residues. CDR3 sequence reads: CASSLKARGENTEAFF. The CDR3 nucleotides read TGTGCCAGCAGCTTAAAGGCCCGGGGAGAGAACACTGAAGCTTTCTTT.

The chain couples TRBV5-8 to TRBJ1-4; 7 bases agree with TRBD1. From germline, CDR1 is SGHTS and CDR2 YDEGEE. The V gene end was trimmed by 0 bases and the J gene end by 8 bases; junction bases not matched to a gene: 4. The CDR3 sequence is 14 residues long. The CDR3 bases are TGTGCCAGCAGCTTGGGACAGGGAGGCGAAAAACTGTTTTTT. Protein: CASSLGQGGEKLFF. Full variable domain (rest looked up from reference TRBV5-8 and TRBJ1-4): EAGVTQSPTHLIKTRGQQATLRCSPISGHTSVYWYQQALGLGLQFLLWYDEGEERNRGNFPPRFSGRQFPNYSSELNVNALELEDSALYLCASSLGQGGEKLFFGSGTQLSVL.

V usage is TRBV7-2 and J usage is TRBJ2-3; 10 nucleotides align to TRBD2. J was trimmed by 0 bases and V by 6 bases; bases with no gene match: 9. The germline V gene encodes CDR1 SGHTA and CDR2 FQGNSA. The CDR3 sequence is 17 residues long. CDR3 protein: CASSSMPTSGSTDTQYF. The CDR3 nucleotides read TGTGCCAGCAGTTCCATGCCGACTAGCGGGAGCACAGATACGCAGTATTTT.

V and J are TRBV7-2 and TRBJ1-5; unclear D gene. Per germline, CDR1 SGHTA and CDR2 FQGNSA. The ends were cut back, 2 bases at V and 2 bases at J, with 4 bases in the middle. The CDR3 totals 13 residues. CDR3 region: CASSLYGNQPQHF. CDR3 nucleotide sequence: TGTGCCAGCAGCTTATATGGCAATCAGCCCCAGCATTTT.

CDR3 in DNA: TGCGCCAGCAGCTTGGCCCACAGGGGGAATGGCTACACCTTC. Amino acid sequence: CASSLAHRGNGYTF. V is TRBV5-1 and J is TRBJ1-2; 8 bases align to TRBD1. V lost 0 bases, J lost 6 bases, and 4 bases stayed unmatched. The CDR3 is made up of 14 amino acids. Germline assignment: CDR1 SGHRS and CDR2 YFSETQ.

This clone is a singleton in its sample. In DNA, the CDR3 is TGTGCCAGCAGTTTGGAGGGGGAGGGCCTACTACTGGAGCAGTACTTC. This gives the protein CASSLEGEGLLLEQYF. The chain has TRBV28 and TRBJ2-7, with a possible D match to TRBD2 (7 bases). The CDR3 is 16 residues long. Trimming took off 3 bases at V and 7 bases at J, with 22 bases between the two ends. Germline loops: CDR1 MDHEN, CDR2 SYDVKM.

The V gene is TRBV29-1, the J gene TRBJ1-1; 8 bases agree with TRBD1. Germline lookup yields CDR1 SQVTM and CDR2 ANQGSEA. Trimming cost V 3 bases and J 10 bases; bases outside gene matches: 4. This CDR3 is 11 amino acids long. CDR3 coding DNA: TGCAGCGTTGAGTGGACAGGGCCAGCTTTCTTT. Its protein is CSVEWTGPAFF. Full variable domain (missing parts from reference TRBV29-1 and TRBJ1-1): SAVISQKPSRDICQRGTSLTIQCQVDSQVTMMFWYRQQPGQSLTLIATANQGSEATYESGFVIDKFPISRPNLTFSTLTVSNMSPEDSSIYLCSVEWTGPAFFGQGTRLTVV.

This clone was counted a few times. This chain connects TRBV6-1 to TRBJ2-5, with D maybe TRBD2 (5 bases). This CDR3 has 15 amino acids. Germline CDR1 is MNHNS and CDR2 is SASEGT. V was trimmed by 5 bases and J by 5 bases, leaving 18 bases between them. In DNA, the CDR3 is TGTGCCAGCAGTCTCGACAAGTCCCGGAGGGAGACCCAGTACTTC. Translated: CASSLDKSRRETQYF.

This sequence joins TRBV6-5 and TRBJ1-4; possibly TRBD1 for D (5 bases). Germline V gene data show CDR1 as MNHEY and CDR2 as SVGAGI. V was trimmed by 2 bases and J by 3 bases, leaving 13 bases between them. The CDR3 loop spans 16 amino acids. This chain's CDR3 is CASSYGGLESNEKLFF. In DNA, the CDR3 is TGTGCCAGCAGTTACGGGGGGTTGGAATCTAATGAAAAACTGTTTTTT.

V gene TRBV19 combines with J gene TRBJ1-2; 7 bases fit TRBD1. The CDR3 is 13 residues long. V dropped 6 bases and J dropped 3; count of bases not matched to a gene: 4. CDR1 LNHDA and CDR2 SQIVND come from the germline V gene (reference sequence). In DNA form, the CDR3 reads TGTGCCAGTAGCGACGACAGGGACTATGGCTACACCTTC. Translating gives CASSDDRDYGYTF.

The V gene is TRBV7-3, the J gene TRBJ2-3, with D uncertain. The CDR3 contains 14 residues. The germline V and J ends were trimmed by 2 bases and 3 bases, with 9 bases remaining between them. From germline, CDR1 is SGHTA and CDR2 FQGTGA. The CDR3 loop is CASSLAQPTDTQYF. The CDR3 bases are TGTGCCAGCAGCTTAGCACAGCCGACAGATACGCAGTATTTT.

This clone was recorded once. Other nucleotide sequences from this sample produce the same CDR3. V gene TRBV5-6 combines with J gene TRBJ2-7, with D perhaps TRBD1 (7 bases). V lost 4 bases to trimming and J lost 10 bases, with 18 bases between them. The CDR3 length is 13 residues. In germline, CDR1 is SGHDT, CDR2 YYEEEE. Here the CDR3 reads CASSRGTASEQYF. CDR3 bases: TGTGCCAGCAGCCGGGGGACAGCGTCCGAACAGTACTTC.

This sequence joins TRBV10-2 and TRBJ1-5, with 7 bases matching TRBD1. Germline CDR1 is WSHSY and CDR2 is SAAADI. V lost 7 bases to trimming and J lost 2 bases; unmatched junction nucleotides: 5. This CDR3 has 14 residues. The CDR3 DNA reads TGCGCCAGCAACCAGGGGGTAGGCAATCAGCCCCAGCATTTT. Its protein is CASNQGVGNQPQHF.

The CDR3 spells CASSRGQSQETQYF. The DNA for the CDR3 is TGTGCCAGCAGCCGAGGACAGTCCCAAGAGACCCAGTACTTC. The V and J genes are TRBV7-9 and TRBJ2-5; weak D call: TRBD1 (6 bases). The CDR3 contains 14 residues. Germline loops: CDR1 SEHNR, CDR2 FQNEAQ (reference sequence). V gave up 5 bases and J gave up 1 base, with 11 bases separating them. The full variable domain, in which reference TRBV7-9 and TRBJ2-5 provide the parts outside the CDR3, is DTGVSQNPRHKITKRGQNVTFRCDPISEHNRLYWYRQTLGQGPEFLTYFQNEAQLEKSRLLSDRFSAERPKGSFSTLEIQRTEQGDSAMYLCASSRGQSQETQYFGPGTRLLVL.